What follows is one T cell receptor (beta chain) and its context. Its antigen is not known. This specimen comes from a study of T cells in localized non-small cell lung cancer. The CDR3 totals 12 residues. Trimming stripped 10 bases from V and 4 bases from J, with 11 bases between. Germline V gives CDR1 LNHDA, CDR2 SQIVND (reference sequence). TCRdb's copy holds only in-frame clones and misses some; the assay was immunoSEQ multiplex PCR. The sample lists more than 9,000 clones; 48% were seen once. Study conclusions and caveats: Within adjacent lung there appeared a median around 60 of the top 100 tumor clones.

The TCR comes from a woman aged 40-70 years with stage II squamous cell lung carcinoma. The V and J genes are TRBV19 and TRBJ1-3; D gene uncertain. The sequencing used lymph node tissue, collected before any cancer treatment. The CDR3 nucleotides are TGTGCCACCGGGGTACCCGGAAACACCATATATTTT. It encodes CATGVPGNTIYF.